Below, 6 T cell receptor beta chains from the same sample are listed, as sequenced in a study of T cells after yellow fever vaccination. TCRdb re-called the 5' RACE reads with MiXCR, one entry per CDR3 protein. The sample includes more than 350,000 distinct CDR3 sequences, 11% of them seen just once. Material: PBMCs, obtained on the day of the first yellow fever vaccination. These TCRs come from a man aged 18 to 29 who received the YFV17D yellow fever vaccine.

The genes are TRBV28 and TRBJ1-2; 11 nucleotides match TRBD1. Losses at the gene ends were 6 bases for V and 2 bases for J; bases not matched to a gene: 5. The CDR3 totals 15 residues. Germline CDR1 reads MDHEN; CDR2 reads SYDVKM. The CDR3 loop reads CASSFRDRGNYGYTF. The CDR3 DNA follows: TGTGCCAGCAGCTTCCGGGACAGGGGGAACTATGGCTACACCTTC.

This clonotype was seen a few times. The CDR3, as DNA: TGTGCCAGCAGCCATTCAGGGTTGCCGTTTCAGCCCCAGCATTTT. Protein: CASSHSGLPFQPQHF. The chain joins TRBV12-3 or TRBV12-4 to TRBJ1-5; tentatively, D is TRBD1 (5 bases). Between the trimmed V and J ends, which lost 6 bases and 6 bases, there was a span of 18 bases. The length of the CDR3 is 15 residues.

With respect to this clonotype: This may arise from a read error, as a much more abundant clone is one base away. V is TRBV29-1 and J is TRBJ2-2, with D maybe TRBD1 (5 bases). Germline CDR1 and CDR2: SQVTM and ANQGSEA. V lost 2 bases and J 3 bases, leaving 7 bases between the germline ends. The CDR3 contains 13 residues. The CDR3 protein is CSVERGYTGELFF. Here the CDR3 DNA reads TGCAGCGTTGAAAGGGGCTACACCGGGGAGCTGTTTTTT.

The chain recombines TRBV29-1 with TRBJ1-4, with no clear D. Trimming removed 7 bases at V and 4 bases at J, with 7 bases between. CDR3 size: 11 residues. Germline V gives CDR1 SQVTM, CDR2 ANQGSEA. The CDR3 region is CSAYLNEKLFF. DNA for the CDR3: TGCAGCGCCTACCTTAATGAAAAACTGTTTTTT.

This clonotype was observed at least ten times. The gene calls are TRBV5-1 and TRBJ1-1, with 7 bases matching TRBD1. The CDR3 covers 15 residues. Germline V gives CDR1 SGHRS, CDR2 YFSETQ. Trimming removed 4 bases from V and 0 bases from J; junction bases left unmatched: 6. CDR3 in amino acids: CASSPGTVLNTEAFF. CDR3 sequence (DNA): TGCGCCAGCAGCCCGGGGACAGTCTTGAACACTGAAGCTTTCTTT.

The CDR3 here is CASSHTSGGSTDTQYF. In DNA form, the CDR3 reads TGTGCCAGCAGCCATACTAGCGGCGGGAGCACAGATACGCAGTATTTT. The chain has TRBV7-2 and TRBJ2-3, with 8 bases matching TRBD2. The CDR3 extends over 16 amino acids. Germline CDR1 is SGHTA and CDR2 is FQGNSA. Trimming took 5 bases from V and 0 from J; bases not matched to a gene: 7.